The TCR beta chain under discussion was sequenced for a study of T cell clones after liver transplantation. For the study at large: Tolerance: complete withdrawal held at least one year, liver enzymes staying within twice normal. Draws occurred before transplant, before withdrawal, and after complete or failed withdrawal.

Assay: immunoSEQ multiplex PCR; the TCRdb copy retains only in-frame clones and omits some. Of 65,000 to 85,000 clones in the sample, 80% to 90% were seen once. This clone was seen just once. Its target is not known. The CDR3 spans 15 residues. Trimming cost V 5 bases and J 1 base, with 13 bases left between them. Germline V gene data show CDR1 as SGHVS and CDR2 as FQNEAQ. Study results and limitations: Rather than being deleted, graft donor-reactive T cells may have moved into the graft. Small, mixed patient groups and varying post-transplant times limit these conclusions.

The sequence came from a human patient who received a liver transplant. The graft donor may have contributed some T cells. The sequences come from CD4+ T cells from blood, collected less than 50 months after liver transplant. This chain links TRBV7-8 with TRBJ2-3; a weak D match, TRBD2 (6 bases). The CDR3 region has the DNA TGTGCCAGCAGCGGGCGGACTATGCGCACAGATACGCAGTATTTT. Its protein product is CASSGRTMRTDTQYF.